A selection of T cell receptor beta chains follows, all from one sample in a study of blood T cell repertoires in COVID-19. Clones were sequenced by immunoSEQ multiplex PCR, and TCRdb holds only the in-frame ones, with some missing. The repertoire holds some 200,000 clones, with about 78% as singletons. The sample consisted of peripheral blood. The receptors come from a woman between 45 and 60 years old with active or convalescent COVID-19. CDR3s include the opening cysteine and the closing phenylalanine or tryptophan. The D gene is left open where the match is weak. Size is stated for part of the rows, as once, few or many counts, or as a class when the clone is expanded.

size,V,D,J,length,DNA,CDR3
.,TRBV6-2/TRBV6-3,.,TRBJ2-6,17,TGTGCCAGCAGTTACTCGGGACACAGCTCTGGGGCCAACGTCCTGACTTTC,CASSYSGHSSGANVLTF
many,TRBV2,TRBD2,TRBJ2-7,15,TGTGCCAGCAGAGGGACTAGCGGAAGGACCTACGAGCAGTACTTC,CASRGTSGRTYEQYF
once,TRBV4-2,.,TRBJ1-2,16,TGTGCCAGCAGCCAAGGCCTGGAGCGGGACCTCTATGGCTACACCTTC,CASSQGLERDLYGYTF
.,TRBV4-3,.,TRBJ2-1,15,TGCGCCAGCAGCCGCGGGTGGGGAGTCTACAATGAGCAGTTCTTC,CASSRGWGVYNEQFF
.,TRBV18,.,TRBJ2-3,11,TGTGCCAGCCTCGGGGGAGATACGCAGTATTTT,CASLGGDTQYF
once,TRBV25-1,.,TRBJ1-1,14,TGTGCCAGCAGGGCAAACCGTTTGAACACTGAAGCTTTCTTT,CASRANRLNTEAFF
.,TRBV5-6,.,TRBJ1-2,13,TGTGCCAGCAGCTTACCGGCAGGCTATGGCTACACCTTC,CASSLPAGYGYTF
.,TRBV28,TRBD2,TRBJ2-2,17,TGTGCCAGCAGTTCGCAGGGAAGCGGGAGAGGAACCGGGGAGCTGTTTTTT,CASSSQGSGRGTGELFF
.,TRBV19,.,TRBJ2-2,13,TGTGCCAGTAGTATACAACGGGTTGGGGAGCTGTTTTTT,CASSIQRVGELFF
.,TRBV9,TRBD2,TRBJ2-7,15,TGTGCCAGCAGCGGAACTAGCGGGAGAACTGCCGAGCAGTACTTC,CASSGTSGRTAEQYF
few,TRBV29-1,TRBD2,TRBJ2-1,13,TGCAGGGGGACTAGCGGGAGGGCCGATGAGCAGTTCTTC,CRGTSGRADEQFF
few,TRBV21-1,.,TRBJ2-7,13,TGTGCCAGCAGCCGGGACTCATACTACGAGCAGTACTTC,CASSRDSYYEQYF
.,TRBV18,TRBD1,TRBJ1-2,13,TGTGCCAGCTCACCGGACAGGGTATATGGCTACACCTTC,CASSPDRVYGYTF
.,TRBV28,TRBD1,TRBJ2-5,16,TGTGCCAGCAGTTTCCCGGCCCCGACAGGGAAAGAGACCCAGTACTTC,CASSFPAPTGKETQYF
.,TRBV11-3,.,TRBJ1-1,14,TGTGCCAGCAGCCCAGGCGGGGCAGCCACTGAAGCTTTCTTT,CASSPGGAATEAFF
.,TRBV7-2,TRBD2,TRBJ2-4,17,TGTGCCAGCAGCTTTGCGGGCTATAGCGGGACTAAAAACATTCAGTACTTC,CASSFAGYSGTKNIQYF
.,TRBV15,.,TRBJ1-5,13,TGTGCCACCAGAATGCAGGGAAATCAGCCCCAGCATTTT,CATRMQGNQPQHF
.,TRBV4-3,.,TRBJ1-2,14,TGCGCCAGCAGCCAAGATCGCAGGAACTATGGCTACACCTTC,CASSQDRRNYGYTF
.,TRBV4-3,.,TRBJ2-2,12,TGCGCCAGCAGCCTATACTTGGGGGAGCTGTTTTTT,CASSLYLGELFF
.,TRBV7-9,.,TRBJ1-5,17,TGTGCCAGCAGCTTAGCAGCCCACAGGGAAAGCAATCAGCCCCAGCATTTT,CASSLAAHRESNQPQHF
.,TRBV19,.,TRBJ2-2,15,TGTGCCAGTAGTATAGGTGGTCTACGAACCGGGGAGCTGTTTTTT,CASSIGGLRTGELFF
.,TRBV5-1,.,TRBJ1-3,17,TGCGCCAGCAGCTTGGAAGGCGGCGCCTTCTCTGGAAACACCATATATTTT,CASSLEGGAFSGNTIYF
.,TRBV19,.,TRBJ1-1,13,TGTGCCAGTAGTATGTTGGCGGGCACTGAAGCTTTCTTT,CASSMLAGTEAFF
.,TRBV13,.,TRBJ2-5,14,TGTGCCAGCAGCCGAGACAGCGCCGGTCGAACCCAGTACTTC,CASSRDSAGRTQYF
.,TRBV7-2,.,TRBJ1-5,13,TGTGCCAGCAGCATCCTACCAAATCAGCCCCAGCATTTT,CASSILPNQPQHF
.,TRBV29-1,TRBD1,TRBJ1-2,13,TGCAGCGTAGAGGGACAGGCAATCTATGGCTACACCTTC,CSVEGQAIYGYTF
few,TRBV10-3,.,TRBJ1-1,13,TGTGCCACCGAGGGTGACTTTAACACTGAAGCTTTCTTT,CATEGDFNTEAFF
.,TRBV29-1,.,TRBJ1-2,12,TGCAGCGTCTTATACCGGGGCTATGGCTACACCTTC,CSVLYRGYGYTF
.,TRBV30,.,TRBJ1-2,13,TGTGCCTGGACACCTCCTACTAACTATGGCTACACCTTC,CAWTPPTNYGYTF